This is a list of T cell receptor beta chains from one sample in a study of blood T cell repertoires in COVID-19. Assay used: immunoSEQ multiplex PCR; TCRdb lists only in-frame clones, some missing. The sample shows tens of thousands of clones, around 87% of them seen only once. Material for sequencing was peripheral blood. These receptors were taken from a man in his 60s with active COVID-19. The CDR3 runs from the conserved cysteine through the conserved F or W. A D gene is named only where the DNA matches it firmly. The listing skips clone size in some rows; elsewhere it reads once, few, many or a size class.

D	V	J	size	CDR3	DNA
TRBD1	TRBV6-5	TRBJ1-1	few	CASSYLDRAMAFF	TGTGCCAGCAGTTACCTTGACAGGGCGATGGCTTTCTTT
TRBD2	TRBV6-6	TRBJ2-7	NA	CASTSGTSTYEQYF	TGTGCCAGCACCTCCGGGACTAGCACCTACGAGCAGTACTTC
TRBD1	TRBV7-6	TRBJ1-4	NA	CASSLDTGDKINEKLFF	TGTGCCAGCAGCTTAGATACAGGGGATAAGATAAATGAAAAACTGTTTTTT
NA	TRBV3-1/TRBV3-2	TRBJ1-3	NA	CASSQVTSTHGNTIYF	TGTGCCAGCAGCCAAGTCACGTCAACTCATGGAAACACCATATATTTT
TRBD1	TRBV7-3	TRBJ2-6	NA	CASSRGQGKPGANVLTF	TGTGCCAGCAGCCGGGGACAGGGAAAACCTGGGGCCAACGTCCTGACTTTC
NA	TRBV6-1	TRBJ1-1	NA	CASSEGTWQDYTEAFF	TGTGCCAGCAGTGAAGGAACGTGGCAGGATTACACTGAAGCTTTCTTT
TRBD2	TRBV9	TRBJ2-7	NA	CASSVGASGAAYEQYF	TGTGCCAGCAGCGTAGGGGCCAGCGGGGCCGCCTACGAGCAGTACTTC
TRBD2	TRBV11-3	TRBJ2-1	NA	CASSSGLAGTNEQFF	TGTGCCAGCAGCTCGGGACTAGCGGGGACTAATGAGCAGTTCTTC
TRBD1	TRBV5-6	TRBJ2-7	NA	CASRIGQGYEQYF	TGTGCCAGCAGAATTGGACAGGGCTACGAGCAGTACTTC
NA	TRBV5-6	TRBJ1-3	NA	CASSLLTGNSGNTIYF	TGTGCCAGCAGCTTGTTAACAGGCAACTCTGGAAACACCATATATTTT
NA	TRBV28	TRBJ1-6	NA	CASSPRRGSSPLHF	TGTGCCAGCAGTCCGCGCAGGGGAAGTTCACCCCTCCACTTT
NA	TRBV7-3	TRBJ2-3	NA	CASSLTHNGRRDTQYF	TGTGCCAGCAGCTTAACCCATAACGGTAGAAGAGATACGCAGTATTTT
TRBD1	TRBV15	TRBJ1-2	NA	CATSRDIGQDRRYTF	TGTGCCACCAGCCGAGACATAGGACAGGATAGGCGCTACACCTTC
NA	TRBV12-3/TRBV12-4	TRBJ1-1	NA	CASSLRQPKAFF	TGTGCCAGCAGTTTGAGGCAGCCTAAAGCTTTCTTT